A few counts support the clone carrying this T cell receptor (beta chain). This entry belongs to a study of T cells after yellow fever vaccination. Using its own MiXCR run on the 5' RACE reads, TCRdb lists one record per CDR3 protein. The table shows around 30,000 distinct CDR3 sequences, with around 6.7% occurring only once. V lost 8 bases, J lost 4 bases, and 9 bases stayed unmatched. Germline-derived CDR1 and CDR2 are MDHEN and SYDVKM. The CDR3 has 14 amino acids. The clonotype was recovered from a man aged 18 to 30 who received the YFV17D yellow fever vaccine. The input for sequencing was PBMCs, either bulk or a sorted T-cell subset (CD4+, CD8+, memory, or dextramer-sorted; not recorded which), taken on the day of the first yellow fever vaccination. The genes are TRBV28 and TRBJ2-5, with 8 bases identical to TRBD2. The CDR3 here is CASETRTSPETQYF. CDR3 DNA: TGTGCCAGCGAAACCCGGACTAGCCCAGAGACCCAGTACTTC.